Below are 29 T cell receptor beta chains sequenced from a single sample in a study of T cell responses to AZD1222 COVID-19 vaccine. The protocol was immunoSEQ multiplex PCR, while the TCRdb copy is restricted to in-frame clones and leaves out a portion. The sample consists of about 83,000 clones, roughly 90% of them appearing once. The sequencing here drew on peripheral blood, taken on day 0 of MenACWY control vaccination. The receptors derive from an adult in good health.

The chain couples TRBV19 to TRBJ2-1, with unresolved D. Trimming cost V 7 bases and J 1 base, with 11 bases left between them. CDR1 is LNHDA and CDR2 is SQIVND in the germline V gene (reference sequence). CDR3 size: 14 residues. Written as DNA, the CDR3 is TGTGCCAGTACCAATCCGGAGTCCTACAATGAGCAGTTCTTC. It specifies CASTNPESYNEQFF.

The gene calls are TRBV2 and TRBJ2-7; D gene uncertain. This CDR3 spans 15 amino acids. V lost 7 bases and J lost 1, with 17 bases in between. In germline, CDR1 is SNHLY, CDR2 FYNNEI. The CDR3 region is CASTGTGPSSYEQYF. The CDR3 DNA is TGTGCCAGCACCGGAACCGGACCTAGTTCCTACGAGCAGTACTTC.

The rearrangement joins TRBV28 to TRBJ1-2; tentative D call: TRBD1 (6 bases). The germline gives CDR1 MDHEN, CDR2 SYDVKM. The V end was cut by 6 bases, the J end by 4 bases, with 30 bases between. This CDR3 contains 19 residues. The CDR3 DNA follows: TGTGCCAGCAGCCAACCACAGACCGGGACAATGAGTCTCCTCTATGGCTACACCTTC. Its translation is CASSQPQTGTMSLLYGYTF.

DNA for the CDR3: TGTGCCAGCAGCCCCATCGTGGTTACGCAGTATTTT. Protein sequence: CASSPIVVTQYF. V gene TRBV7-9 combines with J gene TRBJ2-3, with D unresolved. V dropped 5 bases and J dropped 8 bases, with 11 bases sitting between them. Germline V CDR1 and CDR2: SEHNR, FQNEAQ (reference sequence). The CDR3 has 12 amino acids.

In its sample, this clone was seen a few times. V usage is TRBV6-5 and J usage is TRBJ1-6; D gene uncertain. The CDR3 contains 16 residues. Per the germline V gene, CDR1 is MNHEY and CDR2 is SVGAGI. Trimming shortened V by 2 bases and J by 7 bases, and 15 bases separated the two germline ends. This CDR3 reads CASSYGIGSYNSPLHF. CDR3 coding DNA: TGTGCCAGCAGTTACGGCATCGGCAGCTACAATTCACCCCTCCACTTT.

This sequence joins TRBV28 and TRBJ2-1; a possible D gene is TRBD1 (5 bases). V gave up 6 bases and J gave up 5 bases, with 17 bases separating them. The germline V gene has CDR1 MDHEN and CDR2 SYDVKM. CDR3 length: 15 amino acids. CDR3 sequence (DNA): TGTGCCAGCAGACCCCAGGGAAGTATCGACAATGAGCAGTTCTTC. This translates into CASRPQGSIDNEQFF.

The chain joins TRBV6-5 to TRBJ2-3; 11 nucleotides agree with TRBD2. This CDR3 has 15 residues. Unmatched junction bases numbered 9, after V lost 8 bases and J lost 5 bases. Germline CDR1 is MNHEY and CDR2 is SVGAGI. CDR3 sequence reads: CASLGYGLAGDTQYF. The CDR3, as DNA: TGTGCCAGCCTTGGGTATGGACTAGCGGGAGATACGCAGTATTTT.

The chain couples TRBV28 to TRBJ1-3; 8 nucleotides line up with TRBD1. CDR1 MDHEN and CDR2 SYDVKM come from the germline V gene. There are 14 residues in the CDR3. V dropped 5 bases and J dropped 1; count of bases not matched to a gene: 1. DNA of the CDR3: TGTGCCAGCAGTCGGACAGGGTCTGGAAACACCATATATTTT. Encoded protein: CASSRTGSGNTIYF.

This clone was picked up one time. V usage is TRBV6-5 and J usage is TRBJ1-3; D not resolved. Germline assignment: CDR1 MNHEY and CDR2 SVGAGI. V gave up 3 bases and J gave up 4 bases, with 10 bases separating them. The CDR3 sequence is 14 residues long. The chain's CDR3 is CASSYGRRGNTIYF. The CDR3 region has the DNA TGTGCCAGCAGTTATGGGAGGAGGGGAAACACCATATATTTT.

The gene calls are TRBV7-7 and TRBJ2-3, with a tentative D call TRBD2 (6 bases). The CDR3 consists of 16 residues. The germline CDR1 and CDR2 sequences are SSHAT and FNYEAQ (reference sequence). Trimming cost V 1 base and J 2 bases, with 13 bases left between them. Written as DNA, the CDR3 is TGTGCCAGCAGCTTAGGAGGAGGGTTCAACACAGATACGCAGTATTTT. It translates to CASSLGGGFNTDTQYF.

The chain couples TRBV6-2 or TRBV6-3 to TRBJ2-1, with D unresolved. With 4 bases removed from V and 10 bases from J, the gap between germline ends came to 8 bases. Looked up from germline, CDR1 is MNHEY and CDR2 is SVGEGT. The CDR3 sequence is 11 residues long. CDR3 bases: TGTGCCAGCAGTTCTAGGTGGGAGCAGTTCTTC. Translating gives CASSSRWEQFF.

V gene TRBV19 combines with J gene TRBJ2-2; the D gene is possibly TRBD1 (5 bases). CDR3 length: 12 amino acids. Per germline, CDR1 LNHDA and CDR2 SQIVND (reference sequence). The V end was cut by 4 bases, the J end by 9 bases, with 9 bases between. As DNA, the CDR3 is TGTGCCAGTAGTAAGGGGCTGCGGGAGCTGTTTTTT. It codes for CASSKGLRELFF. The whole variable domain, remainder taken from reference TRBV19 and TRBJ2-2, is DGGITQSPKYLFRKEGQNVTLSCEQNLNHDAMYWYRQDPGQGLRLIYYSQIVNDFQKGDIAEGYSVSREKKESFPLTVTSAQKNPTAFYLCASSKGLRELFFGEGSRLTVL.

The chain employs TRBV19 and TRBJ1-2; D is undetermined. The CDR3 runs 14 residues. From germline, CDR1 is LNHDA and CDR2 SQIVND (reference sequence). V lost 4 bases and J 4 bases, leaving 13 bases between the germline ends. The DNA of the CDR3 is TGTGCCAGTAGTACAGCCCGGGCCGCCTATGGCTACACCTTC. Translated: CASSTARAAYGYTF.

The chain carries TRBV12-3 or TRBV12-4 and TRBJ1-2; weak D call: TRBD1 (5 bases). Trimming removed 3 bases from V and 5 bases from J, with 10 bases in between. CDR3 length equals 13 residues. The CDR3 is CASSLGGRYGYTF. The CDR3 region has the DNA TGTGCCAGCAGTTTGGGGGGTCGGTATGGCTACACCTTC.

The chain carries TRBV10-2 and TRBJ2-7, with a weak D call TRBD2 (6 bases). Germline CDR1 WSHSY, CDR2 SAAADI. CDR3 length: 12 residues. Trimming left V 8 bases short and J 0 bases short, with 8 bases between. CDR3 amino acids: CASGGDSYEQYF. The DNA for the CDR3 is TGCGCCAGCGGCGGGGACTCCTACGAGCAGTACTTC.

V is TRBV10-3 and J is TRBJ2-7; D ambiguous. The CDR3 runs to 14 residues. V gave up 5 bases and J gave up 0 bases, with 11 bases separating them. From germline, CDR1 is ENHRY and CDR2 SYGVKD. CDR3 nucleotide sequence: TGTGCCATCAGTCAGGACGCGATCTCCTACGAGCAGTACTTC. It specifies CAISQDAISYEQYF.

The gene calls are TRBV18 and TRBJ1-2; TRBD1 matches at 7 bases. This CDR3 has 14 amino acids. V shed 2 bases, J shed 5 bases, and the junction held 5 bases outside the gene matches. Germline V gives CDR1 KGHSH, CDR2 LQKENI. Here the CDR3 DNA reads TGTGCCAGCTCACCAGGGACAGACCTGTATGGCTACACCTTC. Residues: CASSPGTDLYGYTF.

The chain combines TRBV5-1 with TRBJ2-5, with D hard to call. Germline values: CDR1 SGHRS, CDR2 YFSETQ. The CDR3 totals 15 residues. V dropped 0 bases and J dropped 2 bases, with 11 bases sitting between them. The CDR3 region is CASSLGGLSQETQYF. The CDR3 DNA follows: TGCGCCAGCAGCTTGGGTGGGTTGTCACAAGAGACCCAGTACTTC.

The chain is built from TRBV19 and TRBJ2-4; no definite D call. The CDR3 extends over 16 amino acids. The V gene lost 0 bases and the J gene lost 7 bases, with 16 bases spanning the gap. Germline V gene lookup returns CDR1 LNHDA and CDR2 SQIVND (reference sequence). CDR3 coding DNA: TGTGCCAGTAGTATAGATAGTTCGAAGGATTGGAACATTCAGTACTTC. Its translation is CASSIDSSKDWNIQYF.

CDR3 loop: CASSYSDREGYEQYF. The CDR3, as DNA: TGTGCCAGCAGTTACTCGGACAGGGAAGGCTACGAGCAGTACTTC. The chain recombines TRBV6-2 or TRBV6-3 with TRBJ2-7, with 8 bases lining up with TRBD1. Per the germline V gene, CDR1 is MNHEY and CDR2 is SVGEGT. The CDR3 is 15 residues long. Trimming removed 0 bases from V and 3 bases from J; junction bases left unmatched: 4.

The chain has TRBV5-4 and TRBJ1-4, with D possibly being TRBD1 (6 bases). The CDR3 has 15 amino acids. Germline V gives CDR1 SGHNT, CDR2 YYREEE (reference sequence). V gave up 0 bases and J gave up 8 bases, with 14 bases separating them. The CDR3 is CASSLARGGREKLFF. The DNA for the CDR3 is TGTGCCAGCAGCTTGGCCAGGGGCGGAAGAGAAAAACTGTTTTTT. The full variable domain, in which reference TRBV5-4 and TRBJ1-4 provide the parts outside the CDR3, is ETGVTQSPTHLIKTRGQQVTLRCSSQSGHNTVSWYQQALGQGPQFIFQYYREEENGRGNFPPRFSGLQFPNYSSELNVNALELDDSALYLCASSLARGGREKLFFGSGTQLSVL.

The V call is TRBV7-3, the J call TRBJ2-1; possibly TRBD2 for D (7 bases). V lost 5 bases and J lost 5, with 16 bases in between. CDR3 length: 15 amino acids. Looked up from germline, CDR1 is SGHTA and CDR2 is FQGTGA. The CDR3 DNA is TGTGCCAGCAGCCCAGGGGCGGGAGCAAACAATGAGCAGTTCTTC. The encoded protein is CASSPGAGANNEQFF. Based on the CDR3 plus reference TRBV7-3 and TRBJ2-1, the full variable domain is GAGVSQTPSNKVTEKGKYVELRCDPISGHTALYWYRQSLGQGPEFLIYFQGTGAADDSGLPNDRFFAVRPEGSVSTLKIQRTERGDSAVYLCASSPGAGANNEQFFGPGTRLTVL.

The chain uses TRBV18 and TRBJ2-7, with a possible D match to TRBD1 (6 bases). In germline, CDR1 is KGHSH, CDR2 LQKENI. This CDR3 contains 14 residues. V gave up 3 bases and J gave up 3 bases, with 12 bases separating them. Written as DNA, the CDR3 is TGTGCCAGCTCACCTGGACAGAACTACTACGAGCAGTACTTC. As protein: CASSPGQNYYEQYF.

The chain has TRBV2 and TRBJ1-4; D unclear. The CDR3 sequence is 15 residues long. In germline, CDR1 is SNHLY, CDR2 FYNNEI. V was trimmed by 1 base and J by 6 bases, leaving 12 bases between them. The CDR3 DNA is TGTGCCAGCAGTGAAGGAGGCAGGTGGGATGAAAAACTGTTTTTT. Translating gives CASSEGGRWDEKLFF.

J is TRBJ1-1 and V is TRBV7-2, with D maybe TRBD1 (5 bases). Germline V gives CDR1 SGHTA, CDR2 FQGNSA. The CDR3 contains 15 residues. The ends were cut back, 5 bases at V and 4 bases at J, with 17 bases in the middle. CDR3 loop: CASSVGHSLGTEAFF. The CDR3 DNA sequence: TGTGCCAGCAGCGTCGGACACTCCCTGGGCACTGAAGCTTTCTTT.

The gene calls are TRBV24-1 and TRBJ1-5; 9 nucleotides agree with TRBD1. J was trimmed by 4 bases and V by 3 bases; bases with no gene match: 3. The germline CDR1 and CDR2 sequences are KGHDR and SFDVKD. This CDR3 region has 15 residues. CDR3 in DNA: TGTGCCACCAGTGATCATGGACAGGGGAATCAGCCCCAGCATTTT. It translates to CATSDHGQGNQPQHF.

V and J are TRBV20-1 and TRBJ1-2; the D is unclear. Trimming shortened V by 3 bases and J by 7 bases, and 9 bases separated the two germline ends. The length of the CDR3 is 11 residues. CDR1 and CDR2 (germline): DFQATT, SNEGSKA (reference sequence). The CDR3 sequence: CSASPSIGYTF. CDR3 coding DNA: TGCAGTGCTAGCCCTTCGATTGGCTACACCTTC.

CDR3 DNA sequence: TGTGCCAGCAGCCTGCTGGACAGTCTTACCTACGAGCAGTACTTC. It yields the protein CASSLLDSLTYEQYF. The chain is built from TRBV5-5 and TRBJ2-7, with a possible D match to TRBD1 (6 bases). The V end lost 4 bases, the J end lost 2 bases, and 16 bases lay between the germline ends. The CDR3 loop spans 15 amino acids. Germline V gene sequence: CDR1 SGHKS, CDR2 YYEKEE (reference sequence).

The rearrangement uses TRBV12-3 or TRBV12-4 and TRBJ2-2; D gene unclear. The CDR3 is 13 amino acids. With 7 bases removed from V and 4 bases from J, the gap between germline ends came to 10 bases. CDR3 nucleotides: TGTGCCAGCATCTTAGTGAGCACCGGGGAGCTGTTTTTT. Its protein product is CASILVSTGELFF.